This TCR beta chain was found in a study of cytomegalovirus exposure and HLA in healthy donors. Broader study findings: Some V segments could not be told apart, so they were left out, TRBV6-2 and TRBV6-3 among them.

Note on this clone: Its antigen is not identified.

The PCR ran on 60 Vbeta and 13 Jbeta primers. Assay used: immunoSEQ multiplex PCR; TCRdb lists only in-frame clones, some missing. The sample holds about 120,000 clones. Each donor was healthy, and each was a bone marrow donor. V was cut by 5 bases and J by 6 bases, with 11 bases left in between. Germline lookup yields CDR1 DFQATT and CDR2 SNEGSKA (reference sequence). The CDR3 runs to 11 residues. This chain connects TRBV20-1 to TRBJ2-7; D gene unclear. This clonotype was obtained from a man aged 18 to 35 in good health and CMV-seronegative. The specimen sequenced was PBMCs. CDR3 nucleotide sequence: TGCAGTGCTTTTCCCTTCGGCGAGCAGTACTTC. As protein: CSAFPFGEQYF.